The next 6 T cell receptor beta chains were all read from a single sample in a study of Tregs in tolerant kidney transplant recipients. TCRdb's table, derived via immunoSEQ multiplex PCR, lists solely in-frame clones and lacks some. The table for this sample gives 45,000 to 55,000 clones. The source was CD4+ T cells from blood, collected before the transplant. The receptors stem from a human donor who received a combined kidney and bone marrow transplant.

Concerning this clone: The read ends 3 residues early relative to the CDR3; the germline J gene fills the gap. This chain uses TRBV30 with TRBJ1-3, with D possibly being TRBD1 (5 bases). V was clipped by 2 bases and J by 0 bases, with 5 bases between them. This CDR3 has 13 residues. The germline gives CDR1 GTSNPN, CDR2 SVGIG (reference sequence). The sequenced CDR3 bases are TGTGCCTGGAGTACAGGCTCTGGAAACACC. This gives the protein CAWSTGSGNT. The CDR3 as a whole reads CAWSTGSGNTIYF. Complete variable domain (other parts from reference TRBV30 and TRBJ1-3): SQTIHQWPATLVQPVGSPLSLECTVEGTSNPNLYWYRQAAGRGLQLLFYSVGIGQISSEVPQNLSASRPQDRQFILSSKKLLLSDSGFYLCAWSTGSGNTIYFGEGSWLTVV.

A word on this clone: Coverage ceases 3 residues before the CDR3 finishes, and the germline J gene fills in the end. The chain combines TRBV6-2 or TRBV6-3 with TRBJ2-3, with 8 bases aligning to TRBD2. Germline CDR1 reads MNHEY; CDR2 reads SVGEGT. The junction had 6 bases not matched to a gene; V was cut back by 1 base and J by 0 bases. The CDR3 extends over 17 amino acids. This CDR3 reads CASSYLVASGSTDTQYF. CDR3 DNA, as far as it was read: TGTGCCAGCAGTTACTTAGTGGCTAGCGGGAGCACAGATACG.

A note on this clone: The read ends 3 residues early relative to the CDR3; the germline J gene fills the gap. The rearrangement uses TRBV18 and TRBJ1-4; tentative D call: TRBD1 (6 bases). The V and J ends lost 2 bases and 7 bases respectively, with 11 bases between them. This CDR3 region has 14 residues. The germline V gene encodes CDR1 KGHSH and CDR2 LQKENI. This CDR3 reads CASSPEQGGEKLFF. CDR3 bases read: TGTGCCAGCTCACCAGAACAGGGCGGTGAAAAA.

As for this clone: From the germline J gene comes the end of the CDR3, since the read stops 3 residues before it. V and J are TRBV20-1 and TRBJ1-3; D possibly corresponds to TRBD1 (5 bases). V lost 2 bases to trimming and J lost 3 bases, with 14 bases between them. CDR1 DFQATT and CDR2 SNEGSKA come from the germline V gene (reference sequence). The CDR3 covers 15 residues. Here the CDR3 reads CSARPQGWVGNTIYF. CDR3 DNA, as far as it was read: TGCAGTGCTAGACCCCAGGGATGGGTTGGAAACACC.

Note on this clone: The CDR3 extends 3 residues past the end of the read, so its final part is completed from the germline J gene. The chain couples TRBV7-2 to TRBJ2-7; D may be TRBD2 (6 bases). Germline V gene sequence: CDR1 SGHTA, CDR2 FQGNSA. This CDR3 is built from 14 residues. With 7 bases removed from V and 3 bases from J, the gap between germline ends came to 16 bases. The CDR3 is CASTLGRESYEQYF. CDR3 DNA, as far as it was read: TGTGCCAGCACCCTAGGGCGGGAAAGCTACGAG.

About this clone itself: The missing CDR3 end, 3 residues past where the read stops, is filled in from the germline J gene. The chain has TRBV19 and TRBJ2-1; 11 bases line up with TRBD2. This CDR3 region has 16 residues. Trimming removed 7 bases from V and 9 bases from J; junction bases left unmatched: 14. CDR1 LNHDA and CDR2 SQIVND come from the germline V gene (reference sequence). The sequenced part of the CDR3 DNA is TGTGCCAGTACCCCCTGGGAGGCTAGCGGGAGGACTGAG. Translated, it gives CASTPWEASGRTE. The whole CDR3 sequence is CASTPWEASGRTEQFF.